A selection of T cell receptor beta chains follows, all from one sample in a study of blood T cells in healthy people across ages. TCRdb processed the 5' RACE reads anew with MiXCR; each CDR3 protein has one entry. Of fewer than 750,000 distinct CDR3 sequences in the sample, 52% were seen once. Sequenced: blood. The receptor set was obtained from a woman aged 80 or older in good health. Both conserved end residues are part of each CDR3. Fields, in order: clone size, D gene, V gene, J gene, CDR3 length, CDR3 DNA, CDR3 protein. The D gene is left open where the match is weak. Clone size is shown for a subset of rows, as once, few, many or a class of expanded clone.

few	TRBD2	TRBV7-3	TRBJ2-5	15	TGTGCCAGCAGCTTAACAGCGGGGGGGCGAGAGACCCAGTACTTC	CASSLTAGGRETQYF
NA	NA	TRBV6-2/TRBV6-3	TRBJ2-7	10	TGTGCCACGGGCTCCTACGAGCAGTACTTC	CATGSYEQYF
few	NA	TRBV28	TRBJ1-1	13	TGTGCCAGCAGTTTCGAGGGTAACGCTGAAGCTTTCTTT	CASSFEGNAEAFF
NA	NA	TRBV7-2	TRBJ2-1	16	TGTGCCAGCAGCTTAGATCCCCGTAGCTCCTACAATGAGCAGTTCTTC	CASSLDPRSSYNEQFF
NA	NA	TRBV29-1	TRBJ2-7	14	TGCAGCGTGATCTCCAGGGGCTTCTACTACGAGCAGTACTTC	CSVISRGFYYEQYF
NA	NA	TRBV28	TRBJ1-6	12	TGTGCCCAAGGGTCTAAGGATTCACCCCTCCACTTT	CAQGSKDSPLHF
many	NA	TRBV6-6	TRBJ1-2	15	TGTGCCAGCAGCACCCCCGATAGGGCCGGCTATGGCTACACCTTC	CASSTPDRAGYGYTF
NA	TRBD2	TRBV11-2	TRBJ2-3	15	TGTGCCAGCAGCTTAGTACGGGGGGGATCAGATACGCAGTATTTT	CASSLVRGGSDTQYF
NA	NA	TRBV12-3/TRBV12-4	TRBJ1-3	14	TGTGCCAGCAGCCAGGGACACTCTGGAAACACCATATATTTT	CASSQGHSGNTIYF
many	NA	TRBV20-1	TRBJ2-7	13	TGCAGTGCTAGAGATCTGGTTGGGAACGAGCAGTACTTC	CSARDLVGNEQYF
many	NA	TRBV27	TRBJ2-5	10	TGTGCCATGGCCGGGGGAACCCAGTACTTC	CAMAGGTQYF
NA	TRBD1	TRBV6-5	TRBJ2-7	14	TGTGCCAGCAGTTCCCGGGACAGGGGGCGTGAGCAGTACTTC	CASSSRDRGREQYF
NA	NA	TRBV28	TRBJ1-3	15	TGTGCCAGCAGTAGACTTGCGGGGGACGGAAACACCATATATTTT	CASSRLAGDGNTIYF
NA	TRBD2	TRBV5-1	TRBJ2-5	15	TGCGCCAGCAGCTTGCGAGCGGGGGACCAAGAGACCCAGTACTTC	CASSLRAGDQETQYF
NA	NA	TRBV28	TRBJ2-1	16	TGTGCCAGCAGTTTAATCGTCTCCTCGGCCTACAATGAGCAGTTCTTC	CASSLIVSSAYNEQFF
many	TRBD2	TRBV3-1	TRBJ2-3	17	TGTGCCAGCAGCCCTAGCGGGGGGGCGGTTATCAAGGATACGCAGTATTTT	CASSPSGGAVIKDTQYF
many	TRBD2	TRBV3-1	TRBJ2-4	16	TGTGCCAGCAGCCAAGATACTAGCGGGAGGAGGTACATTCAGTACTTC	CASSQDTSGRRYIQYF
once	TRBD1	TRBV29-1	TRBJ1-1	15	TGCAGCGTTGGATATCAGACAGGGCGGAACACTGAAGCTTTCTTT	CSVGYQTGRNTEAFF
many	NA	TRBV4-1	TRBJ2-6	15	TGCGCCAGCAGCCATTTAAGCTCTGGGGCCAACGTCCTGACTTTC	CASSHLSSGANVLTF
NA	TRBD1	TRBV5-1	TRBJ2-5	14	TGCGCCAGCGGCTTGGGGACAGGGCAAGAGACCCAGTACTTC	CASGLGTGQETQYF
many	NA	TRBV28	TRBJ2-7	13	TGTGCCAGCAGTTTTGGGGCAATCGACGAGCAGTACTTC	CASSFGAIDEQYF
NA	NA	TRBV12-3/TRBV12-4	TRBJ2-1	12	TGTGCCAGCAGTGGACCCCAGGGGAAGCAGTTCTTC	CASSGPQGKQFF
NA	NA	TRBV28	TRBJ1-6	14	TGTGCCAGCCTCGACCCGGGGGGGGATTCACCCCTCCACTTT	CASLDPGGDSPLHF
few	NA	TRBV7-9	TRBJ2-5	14	TGTGCCAGCAGCTTATGGGCCAGCCAAGAGACCCAGTACTTC	CASSLWASQETQYF
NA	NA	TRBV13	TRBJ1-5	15	TGTGCCAGCAGCTTAAACAGACTTAGCAATCAGCCCCAGCATTTT	CASSLNRLSNQPQHF
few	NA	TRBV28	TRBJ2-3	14	TGTGCCAGCAGTCCGCCACTAGCCCCAGATACGCAGTATTTT	CASSPPLAPDTQYF
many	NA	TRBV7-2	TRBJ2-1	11	TGTGCCAGCAGTTTAAGCCGGGAGCAGTTCTTC	CASSLSREQFF
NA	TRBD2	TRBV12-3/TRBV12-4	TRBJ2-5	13	TGTGCCAGCAGTTTCGGGACTAGCAATGAGCAGTACTTC	CASSFGTSNEQYF
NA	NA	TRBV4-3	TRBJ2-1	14	TGCGCCAGCAGCCAGGGCCTTCAGGGTTGGGAGCAGTTCTTC	CASSQGLQGWEQFF
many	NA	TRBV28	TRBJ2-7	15	TGTGCCAGCAGTTTGCCCCGGGCGCTTAGTTACGAGCAGTACTTC	CASSLPRALSYEQYF
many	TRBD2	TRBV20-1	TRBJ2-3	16	TGCAGTGCTGGTAATTCGGGACTAGCGGCCTCAGATACGCAGTATTTT	CSAGNSGLAASDTQYF
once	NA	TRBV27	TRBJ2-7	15	TGTCCCAGCAGTTTAGTAGGAGGGGGGTCCTACGAGCAGTACTTC	CPSSLVGGGSYEQYF
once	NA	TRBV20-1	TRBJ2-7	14	TGCAGTGCTAGCCCTGGGCTAGCAACCTACGAGCAGTACTTC	CSASPGLATYEQYF
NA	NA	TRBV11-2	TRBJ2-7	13	TGTGCCAGCAGCGGAGAGCCGAATTACGAGCAGTACTTC	CASSGEPNYEQYF
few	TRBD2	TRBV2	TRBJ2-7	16	TGTGCCAGCAGTGGACTGACTAGCGGGGTTACTTACGAGCAGTACTTC	CASSGLTSGVTYEQYF
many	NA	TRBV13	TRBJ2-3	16	TGTGCCAGCAGCTTAGTCGCTAGCCCCTCCACAGATACGCAGTATTTT	CASSLVASPSTDTQYF
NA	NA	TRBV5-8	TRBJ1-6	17	TGTGCCAGCAGCTTGGATGACGGGAGCTCCTATAATTCACCCCCCCACTTT	CASSLDDGSSYNSPPHF
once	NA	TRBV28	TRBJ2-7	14	TGTGCCAGCAGCACCCCGCAGGGGTACTACGAGCAGTACTTC	CASSTPQGYYEQYF
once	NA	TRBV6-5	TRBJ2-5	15	TGTGCCAGCAGTTTAACGGGTGCACCCAGGGAGACCCAGTACTTC	CASSLTGAPRETQYF
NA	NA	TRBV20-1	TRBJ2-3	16	TGCAGTGCTAGAGATAATTTTGGAACAGCTCCAGATACGCAGTATTTT	CSARDNFGTAPDTQYF
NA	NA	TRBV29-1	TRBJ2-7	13	TGCAGCGTTGCCCCGGCAATCTACTACGAGCAGTACTTC	CSVAPAIYYEQYF
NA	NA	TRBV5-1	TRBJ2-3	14	TGCGCCAGCAGTGCGGGACAGCGCACAGATACGCAGTATTTT	CASSAGQRTDTQYF
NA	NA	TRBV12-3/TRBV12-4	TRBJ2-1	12	TGTGCCAGCAGGCCGGGTCGCCGTGAGCAGTTCTTC	CASRPGRREQFF
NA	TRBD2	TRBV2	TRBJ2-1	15	TGTGCCAGCAGTAAGAGCGGGGGAAACTACAATGAGCAGTTCTTC	CASSKSGGNYNEQFF
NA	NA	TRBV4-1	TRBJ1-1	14	TGCGCCAGCAGCCCAGGGGACACTGTCAAGGGGGCTTTCTTT	CASSPGDTVKGAFF
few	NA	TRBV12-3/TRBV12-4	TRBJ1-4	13	TGTGCCAGCAGTTTCGGTGTCGGTGAAAAACTGTTTTTT	CASSFGVGEKLFF
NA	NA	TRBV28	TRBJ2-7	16	TGTGCCAGCAGGTCCCAGGGTGTCCGTAGCTCCTACGAGCAGTACTTC	CASRSQGVRSSYEQYF
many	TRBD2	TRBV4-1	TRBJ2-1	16	TGCGCCAGCAGCCAAGAACCGGGACTAGCGGACAATGAGCAGTTCTTC	CASSQEPGLADNEQFF
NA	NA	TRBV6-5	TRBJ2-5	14	TGCGCCAGCAGTTACGGGCGGGGGCTCGGTGAGCAGTACTTC	CASSYGRGLGEQYF
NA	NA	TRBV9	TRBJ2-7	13	TGTGCCAGCAGCAACGGAGGAAGGGACGAGCAGTACTTC	CASSNGGRDEQYF
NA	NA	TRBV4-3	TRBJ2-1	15	TGCGCCAGCAGCCAAGATGGGGAAAATTACAATGAGCAGTTCTTC	CASSQDGENYNEQFF
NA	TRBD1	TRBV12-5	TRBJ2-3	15	TGTGCTAGTGGTTCGGGGACAGGGGACGGCAGATACGCGTATTTT	CASGSGTGDGRYAYF
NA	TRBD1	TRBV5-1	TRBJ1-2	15	TGCGCCAGCAGCTTGAACTCGGACAGGAACTATGGCTACACCTTC	CASSLNSDRNYGYTF
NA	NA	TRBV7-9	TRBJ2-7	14	TGTGCCAGCAGCTTGGTGGGCGCTGCTTCTCGTCCGTACTTC	CASSLVGAASRPYF
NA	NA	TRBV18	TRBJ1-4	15	TGCGCCAGCTCACCACCGTCCATGTCCCAGGAGAAACTGTTTTTT	CASSPPSMSQEKLFF